The 23 T cell receptor beta chains reported below all come from one sample, sequenced in a study of graft-versus-host responses after intestinal transplantation. Processing released intraepithelial and lamina propria lymphocytes from the graft tissue. Sequenced by immunoSEQ multiplex PCR; TCRdb stores in-frame clones only, minus some. The repertoire consists of around 17,000 clones, with roughly 80% occurring once and the leading ten covering around 5.5%. Sequenced here: ileum tissue, sampled 17 days after transplant. These receptors all come from a human patient who received an intestinal transplant, so some T cells may come from the graft donor.

The J gene is TRBJ2-3, the V gene TRBV7-2; 11 positions agree with TRBD2. The CDR3 spans 15 residues. Germline loops: CDR1 SGHTA, CDR2 FQGNSA. Trimming at V came to 2 bases and at J to 4 bases, leaving 2 bases not matched to a gene. The CDR3: CASSLTSGSADTQYF. In DNA, the CDR3 is TGTGCCAGCAGCTTAACTAGCGGGAGCGCAGATACGCAGTATTTT.

The chain is built from TRBV7-8 and TRBJ2-1; 7 bases are shared with TRBD1. CDR1 SGHVS and CDR2 FQNEAQ come from the germline V gene. The V and J ends lost 7 bases and 3 bases, in that order; junction bases with no gene match: 12. The CDR3 is made up of 16 amino acids. The chain's CDR3 is CASTKFNRGDYNEQFF. In DNA form, the CDR3 reads TGTGCCAGCACCAAATTTAACAGGGGTGACTACAATGAGCAGTTCTTC. Together with reference TRBV7-8 and TRBJ2-1, the CDR3 gives the full variable domain: GAGVSQSPRYKVAKRGQDVALRCDPISGHVSLFWYQQALGQGPEFLTYFQNEAQLDKSGLPSDRFFAERPEGSVSTLKIQRTQQEDSAVYLCASTKFNRGDYNEQFFGPGTRLTVL.

The V gene is TRBV13, the J gene TRBJ2-1; TRBD2 matches 11 bases. In germline, CDR1 is PRHDT, CDR2 FYEKMQ (reference sequence). After removal of 0 bases from V and 9 bases from J, the junction contained 10 bases not matched to a gene. The CDR3 extends over 17 amino acids. The CDR3 reads CASSLGPSGGFEGEQFF. CDR3 DNA: TGTGCCAGCAGCTTAGGTCCTAGCGGGGGGTTTGAGGGTGAGCAGTTCTTC.

This chain connects TRBV30 to TRBJ2-3; a possible D gene is TRBD2 (6 bases). This CDR3 region has 14 residues. Germline CDR1 reads GTSNPN; CDR2 reads SVGIG (reference sequence). V was shortened by 0 bases and J by 6 bases, with 13 bases between the two germline ends. The CDR3 coding sequence is TGTGCCTGGAGTGTACCCGGGAGAGGGGATACGCAGTATTTT. Translating gives CAWSVPGRGDTQYF.

This rearrangement joins TRBV18 to TRBJ2-1; no clear D. The CDR3 runs to 12 residues. The germline V gene has CDR1 KGHSH and CDR2 LQKENI. The V end was cut by 2 bases, the J end by 6 bases, with 5 bases between. The CDR3: CASSPGGNEQFF. In DNA form, the CDR3 reads TGTGCCAGCTCACCAGGTGGCAATGAGCAGTTCTTC.

This rearrangement joins TRBV6-5 to TRBJ2-7; D is unclear. This CDR3 is 12 amino acids long. V lost 5 bases and J lost 4, with 9 bases in between. The germline gives CDR1 MNHEY, CDR2 SVGAGI. The CDR3 nucleotides are TGTGCCAGCAGTGAATGGGGTTACGAGCAGTACTTC. It yields the protein CASSEWGYEQYF.

The DNA for the CDR3 is TGTGCCAGCTCACCTGTGAGACAGATCTCCTACAATGAGCAGTTCTTC. This translates into CASSPVRQISYNEQFF. This chain connects TRBV18 to TRBJ2-1; D possibly corresponds to TRBD1 (5 bases). CDR1 and CDR2 (germline): KGHSH, LQKENI. The CDR3 totals 16 residues. The V and J ends lost 3 bases and 0 bases respectively, with 12 bases between them.

J is TRBJ2-7 and V is TRBV27; TRBD2 agrees at 13 bases. The CDR3 sequence is 15 residues long. CDR1 and CDR2 from the germline V gene are MNHEY and SMNVEV (reference sequence). V gave up 5 bases and J gave up 5 bases; unmatched junction bases: 6. The CDR3 nucleotides are TGTGCCAGCAGTCCGGGACTAGCGGGACGCGACGAGCAGTACTTC. Amino acids: CASSPGLAGRDEQYF.

This clone was recorded only once. This chain uses TRBV11-2 with TRBJ2-3; D is perhaps TRBD1 (6 bases). The CDR3 totals 15 residues. CDR1 is SGHAT, CDR2 FQNNGV, per germline. Trimming shortened V by 5 bases and J by 0 bases, and 12 bases separated the two germline ends. Here the CDR3 DNA reads TGTGCCAGCAGCGGCAGGACAGTGAGCACAGATACGCAGTATTTT. The encoded protein is CASSGRTVSTDTQYF.

The chain combines TRBV7-9 with TRBJ2-3, with D uncertain. The CDR3 totals 14 residues. Trimming removed 3 bases from V and 0 bases from J, with 7 bases in between. CDR1 is SEHNR and CDR2 is FQNEAQ in the germline V gene (reference sequence). This CDR3 reads CASSFAVSTDTQYF. The CDR3 DNA follows: TGTGCCAGCAGCTTTGCGGTTAGCACAGATACGCAGTATTTT.

V gene TRBV5-1 combines with J gene TRBJ2-1, with D possibly being TRBD2 (6 bases). The V gene lost 8 bases and the J gene lost 4 bases, with 16 bases spanning the gap. Germline V CDR1 and CDR2: SGHRS, YFSETQ. The CDR3 loop spans 14 amino acids. CDR3 sequence: CARLQASAYNEQFF. The CDR3 DNA sequence: TGCGCCAGGCTTCAGGCTAGCGCATACAATGAGCAGTTCTTC.

The gene calls are TRBV19 and TRBJ2-7; TRBD1 aligns across 7 bases. V lost 5 bases, J lost 0 bases, and 4 bases stayed unmatched. Germline CDR1 and CDR2: LNHDA and SQIVND (reference sequence). The CDR3 is 14 amino acids. CDR3 residues: CASSLGDSSYEQYF. In DNA form, the CDR3 reads TGTGCCAGTAGTTTAGGGGACAGCTCCTACGAGCAGTACTTC. The full variable domain, rest sourced from reference TRBV19 and TRBJ2-7, is DGGITQSPKYLFRKEGQNVTLSCEQNLNHDAMYWYRQDPGQGLRLIYYSQIVNDFQKGDIAEGYSVSREKKESFPLTVTSAQKNPTAFYLCASSLGDSSYEQYFGPGTRLTVT.

In its sample, this clone was seen a few times. This chain joins TRBV7-9 and TRBJ1-2; no firm D call. CDR3 length: 14 residues. Germline values: CDR1 SEHNR, CDR2 FQNEAQ (reference sequence). The V and J ends lost 3 bases and 6 bases respectively, with 14 bases between them. The CDR3 sequence is CASSFGSIMDGYTF. The CDR3 nucleotides are TGTGCCAGCAGCTTCGGGTCGATAATGGATGGCTACACCTTC.

The chain is built from TRBV11-2 and TRBJ2-3; the D is unclear. Trimming stripped 6 bases from V and 4 bases from J, with 11 bases between. Germline CDR1 is SGHAT and CDR2 is FQNNGV. CDR3 length: 13 residues. DNA for the CDR3: TGTGCCAGCAGGCATGGCGTAGCAGATACGCAGTATTTT. This encodes CASRHGVADTQYF.

This clone was seen more than once but under ten times. V gene TRBV29-1 combines with J gene TRBJ1-2; 11 nucleotides agree with TRBD1. Germline-derived CDR1 and CDR2 are SQVTM and ANQGSEA. The V gene end was trimmed by 6 bases and the J gene end by 7 bases; junction bases not matched to a gene: 25. This CDR3 has 19 residues. The CDR3 DNA is TGCAGCGTGGGCGGACAGGGGGCGAGGTCGAATAATGTGAGGGCTGGCTACACCTTC. Its translation: CSVGGQGARSNNVRAGYTF.

The rearrangement uses TRBV6-1 and TRBJ2-3, with D unresolved. This CDR3 is built from 13 residues. Trimming left V 4 bases short and J 2 bases short, with 7 bases between. Germline lookup yields CDR1 MNHNS and CDR2 SASEGT. The CDR3 loop reads CASSAPNTDTQYF. CDR3 nucleotide sequence: TGTGCCAGCAGTGCCCCCAACACAGATACGCAGTATTTT.

The gene calls are TRBV6-6 and TRBJ1-4; D gene uncertain. This CDR3 spans 14 amino acids. Germline CDR1 MNHNY, CDR2 SVGAGI (reference sequence). The ends were cut back, 4 bases at V and 2 bases at J, with 8 bases in the middle. The chain's CDR3 is CASSLGGTNEKLFF. DNA for the CDR3: TGTGCCAGCAGTTTGGGTGGGACTAATGAAAAACTGTTTTTT.

The J gene is TRBJ1-2, the V gene TRBV28, with unresolved D. The germline V gene has CDR1 MDHEN and CDR2 SYDVKM. The CDR3 covers 14 residues. V was pared by 3 bases and J by 0 bases, with 8 bases between. The CDR3 DNA reads as TGTGCCAGCAGTTTTGAGATACCTAACTATGGCTACACCTTC. This sequence encodes CASSFEIPNYGYTF.

This clone was counted between two and nine times. The chain recombines TRBV18 with TRBJ2-7; 10 bases match TRBD1. The CDR3 spans 14 residues. V gave up 3 bases and J gave up 2 bases; unmatched junction bases: 1. CDR1 is KGHSH and CDR2 is LQKENI in the germline V gene. The CDR3 loop reads CASSPGQGAYEQYF. CDR3 nucleotides: TGTGCCAGCTCACCTGGACAGGGGGCCTACGAGCAGTACTTC.

The chain recombines TRBV28 with TRBJ2-5, with TRBD2 matching 8 bases. Germline CDR1 MDHEN, CDR2 SYDVKM. V lost 8 bases to trimming and J lost 5 bases; unmatched junction nucleotides: 10. The CDR3 is made up of 14 amino acids. The chain's CDR3 is CASGPPGGYETQYF. The CDR3 nucleotides are TGTGCCAGCGGCCCTCCGGGGGGGTACGAGACCCAGTACTTC.

The chain joins TRBV5-6 to TRBJ2-3; unclear D gene. CDR3 size: 12 residues. Germline CDR1 is SGHDT and CDR2 is YYEEEE. V was trimmed by 0 bases and J by 4 bases, leaving 3 bases between them. The CDR3 DNA reads TGTGCCAGCAGCTTGGGGGCAGATACGCAGTATTTT. This gives the protein CASSLGADTQYF.

The chain is built from TRBV28 and TRBJ1-2; D might be TRBD1 (5 bases). V was pared by 10 bases and J by 1 base, with 16 bases between. Germline CDR1 reads MDHEN; CDR2 reads SYDVKM. This CDR3 region has 14 residues. In DNA, the CDR3 is TGTGCCACCTACTTTGGGGGGGATAACTATGGCTACACCTTC. Residues: CATYFGGDNYGYTF.

This chain joins TRBV7-9 and TRBJ1-4, with D possibly being TRBD1 (5 bases). The V gene lost 1 base and the J gene lost 5 bases, with 8 bases spanning the gap. CDR1 is SEHNR and CDR2 is FQNEAQ in the germline V gene (reference sequence). CDR3 length: 14 residues. The CDR3 sequence: CASSLGPGNEKLFF. The CDR3 coding sequence is TGTGCCAGCAGCTTAGGCCCAGGGAATGAAAAACTGTTTTTT. The entire variable domain, with the rest obtained from reference TRBV7-9 and TRBJ1-4, is as follows: DTGVSQNPRHKITKRGQNVTFRCDPISEHNRLYWYRQTLGQGPEFLTYFQNEAQLEKSRLLSDRFSAERPKGSFSTLEIQRTEQGDSAMYLCASSLGPGNEKLFFGSGTQLSVL.